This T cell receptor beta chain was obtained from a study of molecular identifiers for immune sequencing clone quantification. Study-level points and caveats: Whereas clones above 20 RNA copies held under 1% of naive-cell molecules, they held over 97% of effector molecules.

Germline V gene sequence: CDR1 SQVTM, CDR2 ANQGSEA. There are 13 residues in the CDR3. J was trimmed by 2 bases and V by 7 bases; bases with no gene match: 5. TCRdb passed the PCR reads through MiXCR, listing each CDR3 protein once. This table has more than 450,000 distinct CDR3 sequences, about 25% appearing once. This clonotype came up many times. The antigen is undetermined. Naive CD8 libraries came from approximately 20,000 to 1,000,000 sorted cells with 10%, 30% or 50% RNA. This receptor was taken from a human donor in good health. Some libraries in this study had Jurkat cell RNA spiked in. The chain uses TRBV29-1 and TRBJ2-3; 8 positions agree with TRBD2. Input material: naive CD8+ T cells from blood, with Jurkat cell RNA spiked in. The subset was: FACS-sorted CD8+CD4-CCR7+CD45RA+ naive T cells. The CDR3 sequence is CSAISGNTDTQYF. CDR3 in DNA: TGCAGCGCCATTAGCGGGAACACAGATACGCAGTATTTT.